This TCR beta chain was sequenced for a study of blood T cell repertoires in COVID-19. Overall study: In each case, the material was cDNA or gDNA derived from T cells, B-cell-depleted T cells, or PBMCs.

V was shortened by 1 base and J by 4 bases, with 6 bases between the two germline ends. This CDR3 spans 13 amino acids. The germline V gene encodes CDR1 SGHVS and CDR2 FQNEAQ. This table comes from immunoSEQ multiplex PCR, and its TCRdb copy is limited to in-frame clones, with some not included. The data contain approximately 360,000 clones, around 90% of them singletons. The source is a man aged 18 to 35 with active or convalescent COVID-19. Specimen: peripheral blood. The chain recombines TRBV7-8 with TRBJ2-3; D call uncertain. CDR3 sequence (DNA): TGTGCCAGCAGCTTAGGACTTCCAGATACGCAGTATTTT. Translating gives CASSLGLPDTQYF.